One sample yielded the 23 T cell receptor beta chains listed below, sequenced in a study of identical twins. MiXCR was run by TCRdb on the 5' RACE reads, yielding one entry per CDR3 protein. The sample includes a few hundred thousand distinct CDR3 sequences, about 13% of them seen just once. In addition, the sample was reused for a study of yellow fever vaccine responses in identical twins.

The specimen was memory (CD45RO+) T cells sorted from blood. The source is a woman aged 18-35 years in good health.

This clonotype occurred a few times. The chain couples TRBV7-2 to TRBJ2-7; TRBD1 or TRBD2 may be the D gene (5 bases each). This CDR3 is built from 13 residues. Germline CDR1 SGHTA, CDR2 FQGNSA. The V gene lost 8 bases and the J gene lost 2 bases, with 13 bases spanning the gap. The CDR3 region has the DNA TGTGCCAGCGGGAGCCTGGGGGCCTACGAGCAGTACTTC. It encodes CASGSLGAYEQYF.

Only a few counts were recorded for this clonotype. This chain joins TRBV15 and TRBJ1-5; D may be TRBD1 (5 bases). The length of the CDR3 is 16 residues. Germline CDR1 and CDR2: LNHNV and YYDKDF (reference sequence). The V end was cut by 1 base, the J end by 7 bases, with 17 bases between. CDR3 bases: TGTGCCACCAGCAGAGGTTCAGGGCGAGTTGGGCAGCCCCAGCATTTT. It yields the protein CATSRGSGRVGQPQHF.

The chain links TRBV3-1 to TRBJ2-5, with D perhaps being TRBD1 or TRBD2 (5 bases each). Trimming left V 5 bases short and J 4 bases short, with 17 bases between. CDR1 and CDR2 (germline): LGHDT, YNNKEL (reference sequence). The CDR3 sequence is 15 residues long. For the CDR3, the DNA is TGTGCCAGCAGCAAGCGAGGGCCAGGGATAGAGACCCAGTACTTC. This codes for CASSKRGPGIETQYF.

J is TRBJ2-2 and V is TRBV10-3, with 10 positions matching TRBD2. CDR1 is ENHRY, CDR2 SYGVKD, per germline. V lost 6 bases, J lost 6 bases, and 7 bases stayed unmatched. This CDR3 has 15 residues. CDR3 in DNA: TGTGCCATCAGCACCGGGACTAGCGAATCCGGGGAGCTGTTTTTT. Its translation: CAISTGTSESGELFF.

This CDR3 reads CASSDSKAPTADYNEQFF. DNA for the CDR3: TGTGCCAGCAGTGACTCGAAAGCACCAACGGCGGACTACAATGAGCAGTTCTTC. The V and J genes are TRBV6-4 and TRBJ2-1; D remains ambiguous. The CDR3 loop spans 18 amino acids. Germline CDR1 is MRHNA and CDR2 is SNTAGT. V shed 0 bases and J shed 3 bases, with 18 bases lying between them.

There are a few counts of this clonotype. The rearrangement links TRBV6-1 to TRBJ2-7, with 11 bases identical to TRBD1. Germline values: CDR1 MNHNS, CDR2 SASEGT. Losses at the gene ends were 8 bases for V and 6 bases for J; bases not matched to a gene: 9. The CDR3 consists of 14 residues. The CDR3 sequence is CASRIQDRGLEQYF. Written as DNA, the CDR3 is TGTGCCAGCCGGATCCAGGACAGGGGGCTCGAGCAGTACTTC.

J is TRBJ2-5 and V is TRBV6-5; possible D gene TRBD1, 5 bases. The CDR3 has 13 residues. CDR1 and CDR2 (germline): MNHEY, SVGAGI. The V end was cut by 2 bases, the J end by 7 bases, with 11 bases between. CDR3 coding DNA: TGTGCCAGCAGTTACGACAGTCTGGGGACCCAGTACTTC. Amino acids: CASSYDSLGTQYF.

V usage is TRBV29-1 and J usage is TRBJ2-1, with 7 nucleotides matching TRBD2. The CDR3 spans 12 residues. Germline-derived CDR1 and CDR2 are SQVTM and ANQGSEA. In DNA form, the CDR3 reads TGCACCACTAGGAGCGGGACCAATGAGCAGTTCTTC. Residues: CTTRSGTNEQFF.

In this sample, this clonotype turned up a few times. The V gene is TRBV4-1, the J gene TRBJ1-1, with D possibly TRBD1 on 6 matching bases. The CDR3 runs 17 residues. From germline, CDR1 is MGHRA and CDR2 YSYEKL. Trimming took 3 bases from V and 1 from J, leaving 18 bases between them. The CDR3 here is CASSQERAGVQNTEAFF. CDR3 in DNA: TGCGCCAGCAGCCAGGAGAGGGCAGGGGTCCAGAACACTGAAGCTTTCTTT.

This chain links TRBV28 with TRBJ2-2; D uncertain. The germline CDR1 and CDR2 sequences are MDHEN and SYDVKM. The CDR3 loop spans 17 amino acids. V lost 4 bases to trimming and J lost 0 bases, with 15 bases between them. The CDR3 loop reads CASSSIRLLANTGELFF. Written as DNA, the CDR3 is TGTGCCAGCAGTTCGATCCGCCTTCTAGCGAACACCGGGGAGCTGTTTTTT.

At least ten counts were recorded for this clonotype. The CDR3 is CASSFSGGASDTQYF. In DNA form, the CDR3 reads TGTGCCAGCAGTTTTAGCGGGGGGGCCTCAGATACGCAGTATTTT. V and J are TRBV6-5 and TRBJ2-3; 11 nucleotides line up with TRBD2. V was clipped by 4 bases and J by 4 bases; unmatched bases: 4. The CDR3 loop spans 15 amino acids. Germline V gives CDR1 MNHEY, CDR2 SVGAGI.

V gene TRBV28 combines with J gene TRBJ2-4, with 7 positions matching TRBD2. Germline lookup yields CDR1 MDHEN and CDR2 SYDVKM. J gave up 4 bases and V 5 bases, and 14 bases lay outside the gene matches. CDR3 length equals 17 residues. The CDR3 nucleotides read TGTGCCAGCAGTCCTAATCCGCCGCGGGAGACAAAAAACATTCAGTACTTC. Its protein is CASSPNPPRETKNIQYF.

This clonotype has more than one count but fewer than ten. This chain links TRBV4-3 with TRBJ2-5; TRBD2 aligns across 8 bases. The junction had 8 bases not matched to a gene; V was cut back by 0 bases and J by 5 bases. The CDR3 length is 16 residues. Germline CDR1 is LGHNA and CDR2 is YSLEER. The CDR3 loop reads CASSQDNSGTGETQYF. The CDR3 DNA reads TGCGCCAGCAGCCAAGATAATAGCGGGACGGGGGAGACCCAGTACTTC.

This chain connects TRBV4-3 to TRBJ2-3, with 7 bases fitting TRBD1. The CDR3 contains 16 residues. Trimming cost V 3 bases and J 4 bases; bases outside gene matches: 10. The germline gives CDR1 LGHNA, CDR2 YSLEER. CDR3 sequence (DNA): TGCGCCAGCAGCCACGGACAGGACCCAAGGGCAGATACGCAGTATTTT. Translation: CASSHGQDPRADTQYF.

This clonotype was counted many times. V and J are TRBV28 and TRBJ2-1, with a tentative D call TRBD2 (5 bases). From germline, CDR1 is MDHEN and CDR2 SYDVKM. CDR3 length: 16 amino acids. V was trimmed by 5 bases and J by 0 bases, leaving 14 bases between them. The CDR3 spells CASSPLGVGSYNEQFF. The CDR3 DNA reads TGTGCCAGCAGTCCCCTCGGGGTGGGCTCCTACAATGAGCAGTTCTTC.

This clonotype was observed a handful of times. V usage is TRBV29-1 and J usage is TRBJ2-7; D gene uncertain. CDR1 is SQVTM, CDR2 ANQGSEA, per germline. CDR3 length: 13 residues. The V gene lost 7 bases and the J gene lost 0 bases, with 13 bases spanning the gap. This chain's CDR3 is CSAASPNSYEQYF. CDR3 in DNA: TGCAGCGCTGCCTCACCGAACTCCTACGAGCAGTACTTC.

CDR3 coding DNA: TGTGCCAGCAGCTTAAAGGCAGGAGGTTTAGCCGCATCCTACGAGCAGTACTTC. Translated: CASSLKAGGLAASYEQYF. The rearrangement links TRBV11-1 to TRBJ2-7, with D tentatively TRBD2 (5 bases). V was shortened by 2 bases and J by 1 base, with 21 bases between the two germline ends. The CDR3 is 18 residues long. Germline V gene lookup returns CDR1 SGHAT and CDR2 FQDESV (reference sequence). The whole variable domain, remainder taken from reference TRBV11-1 and TRBJ2-7, is EAEVAQSPRYKITEKSQAVAFWCDPISGHATLYWYRQILGQGPELLVQFQDESVVDDSQLPKDRFSAERLKGVDSTLKIQPAELGDSAMYLCASSLKAGGLAASYEQYFGPGTRLTVT.

This clonotype has more than one count but fewer than ten. This chain connects TRBV6-1 to TRBJ2-7; TRBD1 matches 7 bases. In germline, CDR1 is MNHNS, CDR2 SASEGT. The CDR3 has 15 residues. V lost 5 bases to trimming and J lost 3 bases; unmatched junction nucleotides: 10. The CDR3 DNA follows: TGTGCCAGCAGTACCCGGACAGGCCCACACTACGAGCAGTACTTC. This translates into CASSTRTGPHYEQYF.

This clonotype was seen a handful of times. The J gene is TRBJ1-5, the V gene TRBV28, with D hard to call. Deletions cut 2 bases from V and 2 bases from J, with 10 bases between. The germline CDR1 and CDR2 sequences are MDHEN and SYDVKM. CDR3 length: 15 amino acids. The CDR3 is CASSLGQKGNQPQHF. In DNA, the CDR3 is TGTGCCAGCAGTTTAGGGCAGAAGGGCAATCAGCCCCAGCATTTT.

This clonotype was counted between two and nine times. The rearrangement uses TRBV2 and TRBJ2-3; 7 nucleotides agree with TRBD2. From germline, CDR1 is SNHLY and CDR2 FYNNEI. The V gene end was trimmed by 8 bases and the J gene end by 5 bases; junction bases not matched to a gene: 10. The CDR3 covers 14 residues. CDR3 DNA sequence: TGTGCCAGCGCTCCGGGACTAATGCGAGATACGCAGTATTTT. Its protein product is CASAPGLMRDTQYF.

This clonotype came up a few times. This chain links TRBV11-2 with TRBJ1-4; 11 bases line up with TRBD1. This CDR3 is 15 amino acids long. With 2 bases clipped from V and 7 bases from J, the junction kept 3 bases outside the gene matches. Germline V gene data show CDR1 as SGHAT and CDR2 as FQNNGV. The CDR3 DNA reads as TGTGCCAGCAGCTTACGGACAGGGGGCTTTGAAAAACTGTTTTTT. It yields the protein CASSLRTGGFEKLFF. Variable domain in full (rest from reference TRBV11-2 and TRBJ1-4): EAGVAQSPRYKIIEKRQSVAFWCNPISGHATLYWYQQILGQGPKLLIQFQNNGVVDDSQLPKDRFSAERLKGVDSTLKIQPAKLEDSAVYLCASSLRTGGFEKLFFGSGTQLSVL.

This clonotype was counted a few times. The chain employs TRBV6-5 and TRBJ2-7; 9 nucleotides align to TRBD2. This CDR3 spans 14 amino acids. The V and J ends lost 3 bases and 6 bases, in that order; junction bases with no gene match: 6. Per the germline V gene, CDR1 is MNHEY and CDR2 is SVGAGI. In nucleotides, the CDR3 is TGTGCCAGCAGTTATACCCTAGCGGGAACCGAGCAGTACTTC. Its protein is CASSYTLAGTEQYF.

This clonotype was counted between two and nine times. The chain is built from TRBV6-1 and TRBJ2-1, with 9 bases identical to TRBD1. V shed 8 bases, J shed 6 bases, and the junction held 11 bases outside the gene matches. The CDR3 has 15 amino acids. CDR1 and CDR2 from the germline V gene are MNHNS and SASEGT. Here the CDR3 DNA reads TGTGCCAGCGGTACCGGGACAGGGACCTCCAATGAGCAGTTCTTC. This encodes CASGTGTGTSNEQFF.